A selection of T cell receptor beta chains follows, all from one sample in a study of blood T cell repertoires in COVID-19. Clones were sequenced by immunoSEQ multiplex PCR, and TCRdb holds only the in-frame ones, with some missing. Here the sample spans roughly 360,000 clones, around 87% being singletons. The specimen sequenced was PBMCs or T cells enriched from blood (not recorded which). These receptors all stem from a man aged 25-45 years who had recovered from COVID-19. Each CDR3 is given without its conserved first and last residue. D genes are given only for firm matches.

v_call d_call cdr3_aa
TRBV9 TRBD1 ASSSRTGGTDTQY
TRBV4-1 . ASSQEITPLYGYT
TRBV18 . ASSRPGAF
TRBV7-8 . ASSRDISNQPQH
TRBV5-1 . ASSLGEDTEAF
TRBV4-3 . ASSQDGGKLAKNIQY
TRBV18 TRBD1 ASSGTANSNQPQH
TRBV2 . ASSNINEQF
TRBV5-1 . ASSFGASDTQY
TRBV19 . ASSIGQNSNQPQH